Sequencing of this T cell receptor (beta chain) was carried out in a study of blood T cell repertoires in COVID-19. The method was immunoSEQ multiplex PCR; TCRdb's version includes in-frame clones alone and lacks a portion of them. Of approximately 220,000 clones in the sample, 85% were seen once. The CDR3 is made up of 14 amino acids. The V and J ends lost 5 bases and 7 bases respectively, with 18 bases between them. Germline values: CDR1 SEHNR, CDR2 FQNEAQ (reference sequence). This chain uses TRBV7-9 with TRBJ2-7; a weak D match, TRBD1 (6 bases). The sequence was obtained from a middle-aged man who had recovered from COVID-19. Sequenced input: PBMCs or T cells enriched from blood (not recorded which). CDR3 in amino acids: CASSPGQSTLEQYF. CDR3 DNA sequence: TGTGCCAGCAGCCCAGGACAGAGTACGTTGGAGCAGTACTTC.